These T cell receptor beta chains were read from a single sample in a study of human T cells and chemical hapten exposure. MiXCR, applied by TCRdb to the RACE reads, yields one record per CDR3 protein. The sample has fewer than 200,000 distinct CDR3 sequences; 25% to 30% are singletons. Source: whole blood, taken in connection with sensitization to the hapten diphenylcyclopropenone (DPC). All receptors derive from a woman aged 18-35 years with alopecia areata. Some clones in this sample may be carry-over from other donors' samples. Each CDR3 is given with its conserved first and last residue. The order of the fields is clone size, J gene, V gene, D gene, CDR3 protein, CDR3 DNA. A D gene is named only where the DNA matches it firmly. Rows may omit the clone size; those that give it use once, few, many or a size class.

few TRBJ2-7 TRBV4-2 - CASSQDKALSYEQYF TGTGCCAGCAGCCAAGATAAAGCCCTCTCCTACGAGCAGTACTTC
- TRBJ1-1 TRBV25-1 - CASGVRGNTEAFF TGTGCCAGCGGTGTCAGGGGAAACACTGAAGCTTTCTTT
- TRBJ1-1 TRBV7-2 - CASSLARVGTEAFF TGTGCCAGCAGCTTAGCCAGGGTTGGCACTGAAGCTTTCTTT
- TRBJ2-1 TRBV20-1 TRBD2 CSGNGLAGKVDEQFF TGCAGTGGAAATGGTCTAGCGGGAAAGGTGGATGAGCAGTTCTTC
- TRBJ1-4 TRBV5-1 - CASSFRQNEKLFF TGCGCCAGCAGCTTTCGACAGAATGAAAAACTGTTTTTT
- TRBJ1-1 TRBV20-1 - CSAMDYTEAFF TGCAGTGCTATGGACTACACTGAAGCTTTCTTT
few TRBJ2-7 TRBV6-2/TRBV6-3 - CASSRTSSSYEQYF TGTGCCAGCAGCCGAACCTCGAGCTCCTACGAGCAGTACTTC
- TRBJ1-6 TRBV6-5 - CASSYLPGQVNSPLHF TGTGCCAGCAGTTACCTCCCGGGACAAGTTAATTCACCCCTCCACTTT
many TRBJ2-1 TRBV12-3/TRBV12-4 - CASSLRENEQFF TGTGCCAGCAGTCTCAGGGAAAATGAGCAGTTCTTC
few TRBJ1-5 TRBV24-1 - CATSDSGEDNQPQHF TGTGCCACCAGTGACTCGGGGGAAGATAATCAGCCCCAGCATTTT
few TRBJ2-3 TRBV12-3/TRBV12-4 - CASTPPGLRRDTQYF TGTGCCAGCACTCCCCCGGGACTGAGAAGAGATACGCAGTATTTT
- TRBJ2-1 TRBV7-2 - CASSLFVRNEQFF TGTGCCAGCAGCTTATTCGTGCGGAATGAGCAGTTCTTC
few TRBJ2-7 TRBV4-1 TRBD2 CASSEGLAGLTWDSYEQYF TGCGCCAGCAGCGAAGGACTAGCGGGCCTCACTTGGGACTCGTACGAGCAGTACTTC
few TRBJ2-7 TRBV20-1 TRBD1 CSGRTGGHEQYF TGCAGTGGAAGGACAGGGGGCCACGAGCAGTACTTC
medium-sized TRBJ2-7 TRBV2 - CASSAWEQYF TGTGCCAGCAGTGCGTGGGAGCAGTACTTC
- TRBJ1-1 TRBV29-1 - CSVEIDGSWNTEAFF TGCAGCGTTGAAATAGACGGGTCTTGGAACACTGAAGCTTTCTTT
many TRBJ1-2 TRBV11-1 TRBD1 CASSFGQGYGYTF TGTGCCAGCAGCTTCGGACAGGGCTATGGCTACACCTTC
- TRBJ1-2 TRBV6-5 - CASSASSGRYGYTF TGTGCCAGCAGTGCCTCTTCAGGGAGATATGGCTACACCTTC
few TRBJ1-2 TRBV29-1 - CSVEELTDYGYTF TGCAGCGTTGAAGAACTGACAGACTATGGCTACACCTTC
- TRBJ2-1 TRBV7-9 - CASREMAGEQFF TGTGCCAGCAGGGAGATGGCGGGTGAGCAGTTCTTC
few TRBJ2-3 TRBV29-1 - CSVRLSSTDTQYF TGCAGCGTCCGCCTATCTAGCACAGATACGCAGTATTTT
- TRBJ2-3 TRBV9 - CASSPTSRYPPGTDTQYF TGTGCCAGCAGTCCAACTAGCCGTTACCCCCCCGGCACAGATACGCAGTATTTT
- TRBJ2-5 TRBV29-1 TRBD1 CSVGRQGSGETQYF TGCAGCGTTGGACGACAGGGCTCGGGGGAGACCCAGTACTTC